This entry lists 6 T cell receptor beta chains sequenced from one sample in a study of identical twins. TCRdb independently ran MiXCR on the 5' RACE reads; one entry per CDR3 protein. This table has 450,000 or so distinct CDR3 sequences, 14% appearing once. These data were likewise used in another study, on yellow fever vaccine responses in identical twins.

Material: CD4+ T cells sorted from blood. The receptors were gathered from a woman under 30 in good health.

This clonotype has just a few counts. Germline and junction disagree at one end, which may indicate a read error. The chain employs TRBV28 and TRBJ2-7; 7 bases fit TRBD2. CDR3 length: 11 residues. CDR1 and CDR2 from the germline V gene are MDHEN and SYDVKM. Here the CDR3 reads CASSTSGGREF. CDR3 DNA: TGTGCCAGCAGTACCTCGGGGGGTCGGGAGTTC. Combining the CDR3 with reference TRBV28 and TRBJ2-7 gives the whole variable domain DVKVTQSSRYLVKRTGEKVFLECVQDMDHENMFWYRQDPGLGLRLIYFSYDVKMKEKGDIPEGYSVSREKKERFSLILESASTNQTSMYLCASSTSGGREFGPGTRLTVT.

The chain combines TRBV28 with TRBJ2-7, with 8 bases fitting TRBD1. Per germline, CDR1 MDHEN and CDR2 SYDVKM. The junction had 5 bases not matched to a gene; V was cut back by 4 bases and J by 0 bases. The CDR3 is 15 amino acids. The CDR3 DNA follows: TGTGCCAGCAGTTATAACAGGGGGAACTCCTACGAGCAGTACTTC. Encoded protein: CASSYNRGNSYEQYF.

This clonotype was observed a few times. The CDR3 coding sequence is TGTGCCAGCAGCTTAGGCCCTGAAGGGGGTCAGCCCCAGCATTTT. The encoded protein is CASSLGPEGGQPQHF. V is TRBV7-9 and J is TRBJ1-5; TRBD1 might be the D (6 bases). Trimming removed 1 base from V and 6 bases from J, with 13 bases in between. This CDR3 has 15 amino acids. From germline, CDR1 is SEHNR and CDR2 FQNEAQ (reference sequence). Full variable domain (missing parts from reference TRBV7-9 and TRBJ1-5): DTGVSQNPRHKITKRGQNVTFRCDPISEHNRLYWYRQTLGQGPEFLTYFQNEAQLEKSRLLSDRFSAERPKGSFSTLEIQRTEQGDSAMYLCASSLGPEGGQPQHFGDGTRLSIL.

This clonotype was picked up many times. The junction does not match germline at one end; this may be a read error. The chain combines TRBV7-8 with TRBJ2-7; 8 bases map to TRBD1. The CDR3 covers 13 residues. CDR1 and CDR2 from the germline V gene are SGHVS and FQNEAQ. For the CDR3, the DNA is TGTGCCAGCAGCTTAGATCGACAGGGGCCCTGTAACTTC. Translating gives CASSLDRQGPCNF.

The chain recombines TRBV12-3 or TRBV12-4 with TRBJ2-3, with D possibly being TRBD1 (6 bases). This CDR3 has 17 residues. V lost 3 bases to trimming and J lost 2 bases, with 18 bases between them. This CDR3 is CASSFWGLAGDTDTQYF. The DNA of the CDR3 is TGTGCCAGCAGTTTCTGGGGCCTAGCAGGGGACACAGATACGCAGTATTTT.

Only a few counts were recorded for this clonotype. V and J are TRBV20-1 and TRBJ2-2; 11 nucleotides match TRBD2. Germline V gene sequence: CDR1 DFQATT, CDR2 SNEGSKA (reference sequence). The CDR3 is made up of 16 amino acids. The V gene end was trimmed by 3 bases and the J gene end by 0 bases; junction bases not matched to a gene: 3. The CDR3 DNA follows: TGCAGTGCTAGGACTAGCGGGACTTCGAACACCGGGGAGCTGTTTTTT. Protein product: CSARTSGTSNTGELFF.